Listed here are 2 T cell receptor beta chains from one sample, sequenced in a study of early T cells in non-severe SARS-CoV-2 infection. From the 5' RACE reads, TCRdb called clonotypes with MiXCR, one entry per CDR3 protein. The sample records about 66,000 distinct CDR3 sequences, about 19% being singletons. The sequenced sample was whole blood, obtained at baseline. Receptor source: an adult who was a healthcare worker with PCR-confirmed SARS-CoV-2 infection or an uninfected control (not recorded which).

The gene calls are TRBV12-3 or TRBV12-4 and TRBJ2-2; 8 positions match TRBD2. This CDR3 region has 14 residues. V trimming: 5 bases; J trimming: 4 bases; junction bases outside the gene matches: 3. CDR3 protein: CASSPTSGTGELFF. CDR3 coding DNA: TGTGCCAGCAGTCCTACTAGCGGCACCGGGGAGCTGTTTTTT.

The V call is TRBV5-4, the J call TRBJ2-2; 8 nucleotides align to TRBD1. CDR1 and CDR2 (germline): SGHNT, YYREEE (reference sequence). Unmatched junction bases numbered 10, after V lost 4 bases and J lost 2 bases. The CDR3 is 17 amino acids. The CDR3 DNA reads TGTGCCAGCAGCCATCCAGAGGGACAGGCAAACACCGGGGAGCTGTTTTTT. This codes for CASSHPEGQANTGELFF.